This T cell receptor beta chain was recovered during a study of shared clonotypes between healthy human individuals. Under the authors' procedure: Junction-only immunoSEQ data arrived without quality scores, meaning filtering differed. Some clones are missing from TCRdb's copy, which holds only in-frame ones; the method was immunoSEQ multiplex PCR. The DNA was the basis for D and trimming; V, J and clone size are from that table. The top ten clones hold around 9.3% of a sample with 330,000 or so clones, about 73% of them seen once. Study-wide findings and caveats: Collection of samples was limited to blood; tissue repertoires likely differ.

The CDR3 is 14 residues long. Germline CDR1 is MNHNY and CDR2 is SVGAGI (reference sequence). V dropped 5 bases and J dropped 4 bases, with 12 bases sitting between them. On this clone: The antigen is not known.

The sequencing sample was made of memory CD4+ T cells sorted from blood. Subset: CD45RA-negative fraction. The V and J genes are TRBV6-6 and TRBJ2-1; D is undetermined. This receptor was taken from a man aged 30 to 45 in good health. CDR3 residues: CASSKHDGYNEQFF. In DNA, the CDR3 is TGTGCCAGCAGTAAACATGACGGGTACAATGAGCAGTTCTTC.